One and the same sample provided the 25 T cell receptor beta chains below, sequenced in a study of PD-1 blockade in classical Hodgkin lymphoma. Each and every patient relapsed after autologous stem cell transplantation, and patients got differing brentuximab vedotin exposure. Libraries were prepared by immunoSEQ multiplex PCR; TCRdb keeps only in-frame clonotypes and omits some of them. This sample has about 41,000 clones; about 74% occur once, and the top ten carry around 24%. Source: peripheral blood mononuclear cells (PBMCs), taken at baseline. The receptors were gathered from a human donor with classical Hodgkin lymphoma.

This clone was counted only a few times. This chain links TRBV7-2 with TRBJ1-5, with 8 nucleotides matching TRBD1. Germline loops: CDR1 SGHTA, CDR2 FQGNSA. The V gene end was trimmed by 5 bases and the J gene end by 3 bases; junction bases not matched to a gene: 6. The CDR3 has 15 residues. CDR3 sequence: CASSARTGNNQPQHF. The DNA for the CDR3 is TGTGCCAGCAGCGCCCGGACAGGGAACAATCAGCCCCAGCATTTT.

Points on this clone: Other DNA sequences in the same sample also yield this CDR3. DNA for the CDR3: TGTGCCTGGCGATGGGGACCTAGCACAGATACGCAGTATTTT. This sequence encodes CAWRWGPSTDTQYF. This chain uses TRBV30 with TRBJ2-3; either TRBD1 or TRBD2 may supply D (5 bases each). The CDR3 runs 14 residues. CDR1 is GTSNPN, CDR2 SVGIG, per germline (reference sequence). The V end lost 5 bases, the J end lost 0 bases, and 12 bases lay between the germline ends.

V usage is TRBV9 and J usage is TRBJ2-3, with D possibly being TRBD2 (6 bases). V was clipped by 1 base and J by 2 bases, with 11 bases between them. The CDR3 sequence is 15 residues long. CDR1 and CDR2 from the germline V gene are SGDLS and YYNGEE. The CDR3: CASSVRGIFTDTQYF. The CDR3 DNA is TGTGCCAGCAGCGTACGGGGGATTTTCACAGATACGCAGTATTTT.

This clone was detected only once. V gene TRBV7-2 combines with J gene TRBJ2-7; tentatively, D is TRBD1 (6 bases). The CDR3 length is 14 residues. Trimming pared 2 bases from V and 6 bases from J, leaving 14 bases between. Germline values: CDR1 SGHTA, CDR2 FQGNSA. The DNA of the CDR3 is TGTGCCAGCAGCTTAATGCAGGGGTTGGCCGAGCAGTACTTC. Residues: CASSLMQGLAEQYF.

The V call is TRBV19, the J call TRBJ1-5; 9 bases match TRBD1. This CDR3 has 16 amino acids. The V gene end was trimmed by 2 bases and the J gene end by 4 bases; junction bases not matched to a gene: 6. Germline loops: CDR1 LNHDA, CDR2 SQIVND (reference sequence). The CDR3 DNA is TGTGCCAGTAGTATAACGTTGGGACAGGGTAATCAGCCCCAGCATTTT. Protein product: CASSITLGQGNQPQHF.

This rearrangement joins TRBV27 to TRBJ1-2; D is possibly TRBD1 (5 bases). In germline, CDR1 is MNHEY, CDR2 SMNVEV (reference sequence). This CDR3 has 14 amino acids. Trimming shortened V by 5 bases and J by 7 bases, and 17 bases separated the two germline ends. This chain's CDR3 is CASSVTPGTGGYTF. Here the CDR3 DNA reads TGTGCCAGCAGTGTCACGCCAGGGACGGGTGGCTACACCTTC.

The chain is built from TRBV6-5 and TRBJ2-7; D is undetermined. The germline gives CDR1 MNHEY, CDR2 SVGAGI. Trimming removed 10 bases at V and 0 bases at J, with 13 bases between. The CDR3 is 13 amino acids. The CDR3 nucleotides are TGTGCCACCCGGTCCGGACCCTCCTACGAGCAGTACTTC. It translates to CATRSGPSYEQYF.

This clone turned up a few times. The chain joins TRBV7-2 to TRBJ1-1; no clear D gene. The CDR3 covers 17 residues. Trimming cost V 5 bases and J 0 bases, with 19 bases left between them. The V gene's germline CDR1 is SGHTA and CDR2 FQGNSA. CDR3 region: CASSLARRAYLNTEAFF. CDR3 DNA sequence: TGTGCCAGCAGCCTGGCTCGGCGGGCTTACTTGAACACTGAAGCTTTCTTT.

The chain couples TRBV7-9 to TRBJ1-2; D possibly corresponds to TRBD1 (6 bases). In germline, CDR1 is SEHNR, CDR2 FQNEAQ (reference sequence). V was clipped by 5 bases and J by 2 bases, with 18 bases between them. The CDR3 spans 16 residues. The CDR3 nucleotides read TGTGCCAGCAGCCAACTACTGGGACAAGCGAACTATGGCTACACCTTC. It translates to CASSQLLGQANYGYTF.

The chain has TRBV27 and TRBJ1-1, with no clear D. CDR1 and CDR2 from the germline V gene are MNHEY and SMNVEV (reference sequence). CDR3 length: 13 amino acids. V lost 3 bases, J lost 6 bases, and 11 bases lay in between. The CDR3 loop reads CASSFNLVAEAFF. CDR3 nucleotide sequence: TGTGCCAGCAGTTTTAATTTAGTCGCTGAAGCTTTCTTT.

This clone was counted a few times. The chain is built from TRBV14 and TRBJ2-5; either TRBD1 or TRBD2 may supply D (5 bases each). CDR1 and CDR2 from the germline V gene are SGHDN and FVKESK. Between the trimmed V and J ends, which lost 2 bases and 5 bases, there was a span of 9 bases. CDR3 size: 13 residues. The CDR3 sequence: CASSQWGTETQYF. CDR3 bases: TGTGCCAGCAGCCAATGGGGGACGGAGACCCAGTACTTC.

This sequence joins TRBV19 and TRBJ2-7, with 9 positions matching TRBD1. The trim removed 5 bases at V and 2 bases at J, leaving 4 bases unmatched. The CDR3 totals 14 residues. The germline CDR1 and CDR2 sequences are LNHDA and SQIVND (reference sequence). The CDR3 DNA sequence: TGTGCCAGTAGTCGGGGACAGGGTACCTACGAGCAGTACTTC. Translation: CASSRGQGTYEQYF.

Only one count was recorded for this clone. The chain recombines TRBV6-5 with TRBJ2-1; D is ambiguous. The CDR3 covers 15 residues. Germline lookup yields CDR1 MNHEY and CDR2 SVGAGI. V lost 2 bases to trimming and J lost 0 bases, with 8 bases between them. The chain's CDR3 is CASSYRGYSYNEQFF. The DNA of the CDR3 is TGTGCCAGCAGTTACCGAGGCTACTCCTACAATGAGCAGTTCTTC.

The chain recombines TRBV6-5 with TRBJ2-7; unclear D gene. The CDR3 contains 15 residues. V lost 5 bases, J lost 7 bases, and 21 bases lay in between. The germline gives CDR1 MNHEY, CDR2 SVGAGI. This CDR3 reads CASSRQTDGAWEQYF. CDR3 sequence (DNA): TGTGCCAGCAGTAGACAAACGGACGGTGCCTGGGAGCAGTACTTC.

This chain uses TRBV5-1 with TRBJ2-5; 7 nucleotides match TRBD1. The germline gives CDR1 SGHRS, CDR2 YFSETQ. The CDR3 covers 16 residues. The J segment lost 5 bases and the V segment lost 5 bases, leaving 15 bases of the junction unmatched. The CDR3 sequence is CASRGPAGTDLETQYF. CDR3 coding DNA: TGCGCCAGCAGGGGACCGGCCGGGACAGACCTGGAGACCCAGTACTTC.

The chain links TRBV10-3 to TRBJ2-5; D gene uncertain. This CDR3 spans 14 amino acids. CDR1 is ENHRY and CDR2 is SYGVKD in the germline V gene. V was clipped by 6 bases and J by 1 base, with 12 bases between them. CDR3: CAIRKGRFQETQYF. CDR3 coding DNA: TGTGCCATCAGGAAAGGACGATTCCAAGAGACCCAGTACTTC.

The rearrangement joins TRBV11-2 to TRBJ2-1; 9 nucleotides line up with TRBD2. Trimming took 8 bases from V and 8 from J; bases not matched to a gene: 16. From germline, CDR1 is SGHAT and CDR2 FQNNGV. This CDR3 has 16 amino acids. The CDR3 sequence is CASRLSRLAETHEQFF. The CDR3 DNA reads as TGTGCCAGCCGTCTCTCCAGACTAGCGGAGACCCATGAGCAGTTCTTC.

This clone came up a few times. The gene calls are TRBV16 and TRBJ2-7, with 8 positions matching TRBD1. The junction had 4 bases not matched to a gene; V was cut back by 0 bases and J by 12 bases. CDR1 and CDR2 (germline): KGHSY, FQNENV. There are 12 residues in the CDR3. The CDR3 spells CASSQSRDRWYF. As DNA, the CDR3 is TGTGCCAGCAGCCAATCCCGGGACAGGTGGTACTTC.

The chain joins TRBV12-1 to TRBJ2-3; the D call of TRBD2 is as the table states it, not checked on the DNA. TRBV12-1 is reported as a pseudogene. This CDR3 spans 14 amino acids. CDR3 protein: CASSPGGCTDTQYF. CDR3 DNA: TGTGCCAGCAGCCCGGGGGGGTGCACAGATACGCAGTATTTT.

The rearrangement links TRBV2 to TRBJ2-3; D is ambiguous. This CDR3 is built from 11 residues. V dropped 9 bases and J dropped 2 bases, with 6 bases sitting between them. Germline V gene sequence: CDR1 SNHLY, CDR2 FYNNEI. The CDR3 loop is CASTFTDTQYF. DNA of the CDR3: TGTGCCAGTACGTTCACAGATACGCAGTATTTT. The entire variable domain, with the rest obtained from reference TRBV2 and TRBJ2-3, is as follows: EPEVTQTPSHQVTQMGQEVILRCVPISNHLYFYWYRQILGQKVEFLVSFYNNEISEKSEIFDDQFSVERPDGSNFTLKIRSTKLEDSAMYFCASTFTDTQYFGPGTRLTVL.

The rearrangement uses TRBV29-1 and TRBJ2-1; 8 bases are a match to TRBD2. The V gene's germline CDR1 is SQVTM and CDR2 ANQGSEA. The CDR3 sequence is 13 residues long. The CDR3 reads CTLVAGNYNEQFF. Here the CDR3 DNA reads TGCACCCTTGTAGCGGGGAACTACAATGAGCAGTTCTTC.

The table lists this clone with a count of one. V is TRBV29-1 and J is TRBJ2-7, with 9 bases lining up with TRBD1. V gave up 6 bases and J gave up 2 bases; unmatched junction bases: 11. Germline-derived CDR1 and CDR2 are SQVTM and ANQGSEA. The CDR3 covers 15 residues. CDR3 in DNA: TGCAGCGTCGGTCAGGACAGGGGACTAACCTACGAGCAGTACTTC. Its translation is CSVGQDRGLTYEQYF.

This rearrangement joins TRBV6-6 to TRBJ1-4, with D possibly being TRBD1 (6 bases). V was pared by 6 bases and J by 0 bases, with 11 bases between. This CDR3 is 15 amino acids long. Per the germline V gene, CDR1 is MNHNY and CDR2 is SVGAGI (reference sequence). Written as DNA, the CDR3 is TGTGCCAGCAGGGCCAGGGGCTCAACTAATGAAAAACTGTTTTTT. It translates to CASRARGSTNEKLFF.

V gene TRBV19 combines with J gene TRBJ2-2; D possibly corresponds to TRBD2 (5 bases). This CDR3 comprises 14 residues. V was cut by 6 bases and J by 1 base, with 9 bases left in between. Germline CDR1 LNHDA, CDR2 SQIVND (reference sequence). The CDR3 reads CASSLGLNTGELFF. CDR3 in DNA: TGTGCCAGTAGCCTCGGACTGAACACCGGGGAGCTGTTTTTT. Full variable domain (outside the CDR3, taken from reference TRBV19 and TRBJ2-2): DGGITQSPKYLFRKEGQNVTLSCEQNLNHDAMYWYRQDPGQGLRLIYYSQIVNDFQKGDIAEGYSVSREKKESFPLTVTSAQKNPTAFYLCASSLGLNTGELFFGEGSRLTVL.

This chain uses TRBV29-1 with TRBJ1-4; D is possibly TRBD1 (6 bases). The germline gives CDR1 SQVTM, CDR2 ANQGSEA. V gave up 7 bases and J gave up 7 bases, with 19 bases separating them. CDR3 size: 14 residues. The CDR3 is CSARGGGDGEKLFF. The DNA for the CDR3 is TGCAGCGCCCGAGGGGGAGGGGATGGTGAAAAACTGTTTTTT.